Listed below are T cell receptor beta chains from one sample, sequenced in a study of CD8+ T cells in alopecia areata. Sequencing was performed with immunoSEQ multiplex PCR; in TCRdb, only in-frame clones are kept and a portion is missing. This sample yields around 190,000 clones, of which about 56% are seen a single time; 4% to 6% belongs to the top ten. The sequenced material came from CD8+ T cells sorted from blood. These receptors originate from a human donor in good health. Each CDR3 is given with its conserved first and last residue. A D gene is named only where the DNA matches it firmly. Clone size is shown for a subset of rows, as once, few, many or a class of expanded clone.

NA	NA	TRBV29-1	TRBJ2-2	CSVESLTGELFF	TGCAGCGTTGAATCCCTTACCGGGGAGCTGTTTTTT
few	NA	TRBV30	TRBJ2-7	CAWSRTYEQYF	TGTGCCTGGAGTAGGACTTACGAGCAGTACTTC
few	NA	TRBV5-1	TRBJ2-1	CASSLAGIGEQFF	TGCGCCAGCAGCTTAGCCGGGATCGGGGAGCAGTTCTTC
NA	NA	TRBV27	TRBJ1-6	CASSLTASSYNSPLHF	TGTGCCAGCAGTTTAACGGCTTCCTCCTATAATTCACCCCTCCACTTT
few	NA	TRBV6-5	TRBJ2-1	CASSRPYNEQFF	TGTGCCAGCAGCCGACCCTACAATGAGCAGTTCTTC
few	NA	TRBV7-9	TRBJ2-6	CASSLGGSGANVLTF	TGTGCCAGCAGCTTAGGAGGGTCTGGGGCCAACGTCCTGACTTTC
NA	NA	TRBV12-5	TRBJ2-5	CASGEGQETQYF	TGTGCTAGTGGGGAGGGGCAAGAGACCCAGTACTTC
NA	TRBD1	TRBV4-1	TRBJ2-1	CASSQDPGTGSDEQFF	TGCGCCAGCAGCCAAGACCCAGGGACAGGGTCAGATGAGCAGTTCTTC
NA	NA	TRBV29-1	TRBJ1-1	CSVAEQNTEAFF	TGCAGCGTTGCAGAACAGAACACTGAAGCTTTCTTT
few	NA	TRBV29-1	TRBJ2-2	CSAHPGETGELFF	TGCAGCGCACATCCGGGGGAGACCGGGGAGCTGTTTTTT
few	TRBD2	TRBV27	TRBJ2-5	CASSLRAGDAETQYF	TGTGCCAGCAGTTTAAGAGCGGGGGATGCGGAGACCCAGTACTTC
NA	NA	TRBV5-6	TRBJ1-2	CASSLGGGYGYTF	TGTGCCAGCAGCTTGGGAGGGGGCTATGGCTACACCTTC
few	NA	TRBV27	TRBJ1-1	CASSLVGREAFF	TGTGCCAGCAGTTTGGTTGGAAGGGAAGCTTTCTTT
few	NA	TRBV13	TRBJ2-5	CASSSGGRETQYF	TGTGCCAGCAGCTCTGGAGGGAGGGAGACCCAGTACTTC
NA	TRBD2	TRBV5-1	TRBJ2-7	CASSLIGGGEQYF	TGCGCCAGCAGCTTAATAGGCGGGGGCGAGCAGTACTTC
NA	NA	TRBV27	TRBJ1-1	CASSYGAGVEAFF	TGTGCCAGCAGCTATGGGGCAGGAGTAGAAGCTTTCTTT
few	NA	TRBV7-9	TRBJ1-1	CASSDMIEAEAFF	TGTGCCAGCAGCGATATGATTGAGGCTGAAGCTTTCTTT
NA	TRBD1	TRBV5-1	TRBJ1-1	CASSGGDRGHRTEAFF	TGCGCCAGCAGCGGAGGGGACAGGGGGCATCGCACTGAAGCTTTCTTT
NA	NA	TRBV28	TRBJ2-7	CASRCWGRVEQYF	TGTGCCAGCAGGTGTTGGGGCCGTGTCGAGCAGTACTTC
NA	TRBD1	TRBV28	TRBJ1-5	CASSLGGQGSQPQHF	TGTGCCAGCAGTTTGGGGGGACAGGGGAGTCAGCCCCAGCATTTT
NA	NA	TRBV29-1	TRBJ2-7	CSAGVSSYEQYF	TGCAGCGCAGGCGTGAGCTCCTACGAGCAGTACTTC
few	NA	TRBV29-1	TRBJ1-1	CSALTLIGVEAFF	TGCAGCGCCCTCACCTTGATAGGGGTCGAAGCTTTCTTT
NA	NA	TRBV11-2	TRBJ1-1	CASSQDPGTGAFF	TGTGCCAGCAGCCAGGATCCGGGAACGGGAGCTTTCTTT
NA	TRBD2	TRBV5-1	TRBJ2-5	CASSDGLAGDQETQYF	TGCGCCAGCAGCGATGGACTAGCGGGGGACCAAGAGACCCAGTACTTC
NA	NA	TRBV3-1/TRBV3-2	TRBJ1-2	CASSPPYTF	TGTGCCAGCAGCCCCCCCTACACCTTC
NA	NA	TRBV19	TRBJ2-7	CASSINGGPYEQYF	TGTGCCAGTAGTATAAACGGGGGCCCCTACGAGCAGTACTTC
NA	NA	TRBV5-6	TRBJ2-5	CASNSQQGTQYF	TGTGCCAGCAACTCCCAACAGGGGACCCAGTACTTC
NA	NA	TRBV7-9	TRBJ1-1	CASSLGSNTEAFF	TGTGCCAGCAGCTTAGGGTCTAACACTGAAGCTTTCTTT
many	NA	TRBV7-9	TRBJ2-2	CASSEDTNTGELFF	TGTGCCAGCAGCGAAGACACGAACACCGGGGAGCTGTTTTTT
few	TRBD1	TRBV29-1	TRBJ2-1	CSVRTGVSNEQFF	TGCAGCGTTCGGACAGGGGTCAGCAATGAGCAGTTCTTC
NA	TRBD1	TRBV18	TRBJ2-7	CASSPDSDRGYEQYF	TGTGCCAGCTCACCTGATTCGGACAGGGGCTACGAGCAGTACTTC
NA	NA	TRBV25-1	TRBJ2-4	CATGEGSVQYF	TGTGCCACCGGAGAGGGTTCCGTTCAGTACTTC
NA	NA	TRBV14	TRBJ2-2	CASSQVKTGELFF	TGTGCCAGCAGCCAAGTAAAAACCGGGGAGCTGTTTTTT
NA	NA	TRBV25-1	TRBJ1-1	CASSESLSGGTEAFF	TGTGCCAGCAGTGAATCCCTATCGGGAGGGACTGAAGCTTTCTTT
NA	NA	TRBV29-1	TRBJ1-1	CSVETGSPTEAFF	TGCAGCGTTGAAACAGGTAGCCCCACTGAAGCTTTCTTT